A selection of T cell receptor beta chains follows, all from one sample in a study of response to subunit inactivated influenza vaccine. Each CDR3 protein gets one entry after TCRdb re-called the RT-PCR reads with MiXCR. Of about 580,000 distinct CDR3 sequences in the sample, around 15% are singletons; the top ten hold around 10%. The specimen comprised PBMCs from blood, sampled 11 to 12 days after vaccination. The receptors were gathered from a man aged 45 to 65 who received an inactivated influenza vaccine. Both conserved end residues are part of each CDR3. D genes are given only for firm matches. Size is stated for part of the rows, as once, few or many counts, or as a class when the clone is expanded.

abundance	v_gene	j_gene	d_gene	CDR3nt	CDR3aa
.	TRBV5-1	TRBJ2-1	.	TGCGCCAGCAGCACCGGACAGAGGAACAATGAGCAGTTCTTC	CASSTGQRNNEQFF
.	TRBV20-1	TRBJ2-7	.	TGCAGTGCTAGGTTGGTCGATTTCTACGAGCAGTACTTC	CSARLVDFYEQYF
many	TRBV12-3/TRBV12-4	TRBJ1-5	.	TGTGCCAGCAGTTTAGGGTTAAATCAGCCCCAGCATTTT	CASSLGLNQPQHF
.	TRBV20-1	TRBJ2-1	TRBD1	TGCAGTGCCACGGGACAGGGGGTCACCTACAATGAGCAGTTCTTC	CSATGQGVTYNEQFF
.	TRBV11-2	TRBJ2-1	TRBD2	TGTGCCAGCAGCTTGGGACTAGCGGGGTTCTTACGCTACAATGAGCAGTTCTTC	CASSLGLAGFLRYNEQFF
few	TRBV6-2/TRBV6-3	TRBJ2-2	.	TGTGCCAGCAGTTACTCGATTGGCAGCGGGAACACCGGGGAGCTGTTTTTT	CASSYSIGSGNTGELFF
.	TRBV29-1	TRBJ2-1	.	TGCAGCGTTGCGCCGCTTGGAAACAATGAGCAGTTCTTC	CSVAPLGNNEQFF
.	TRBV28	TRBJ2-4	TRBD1	TGTGCCAGCAGGGGAAGGGACAGGGGGCGAAACATTCAGTACTTC	CASRGRDRGRNIQYF
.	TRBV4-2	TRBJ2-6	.	TGTGCCAGCAGCCAAGTCCTGGACCAAACAAACTCTGGGGCCAACGTCCTGACTTTC	CASSQVLDQTNSGANVLTF
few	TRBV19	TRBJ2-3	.	TGTGCCAGTAGTGCTCGCCTTCGGGGCACAGATACGCAGTATTTT	CASSARLRGTDTQYF
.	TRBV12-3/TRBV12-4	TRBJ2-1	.	TGTGCCAGCAGTTCCAGGGCAGGGGGGGGTAATGAGCAGTTCTTC	CASSSRAGGGNEQFF